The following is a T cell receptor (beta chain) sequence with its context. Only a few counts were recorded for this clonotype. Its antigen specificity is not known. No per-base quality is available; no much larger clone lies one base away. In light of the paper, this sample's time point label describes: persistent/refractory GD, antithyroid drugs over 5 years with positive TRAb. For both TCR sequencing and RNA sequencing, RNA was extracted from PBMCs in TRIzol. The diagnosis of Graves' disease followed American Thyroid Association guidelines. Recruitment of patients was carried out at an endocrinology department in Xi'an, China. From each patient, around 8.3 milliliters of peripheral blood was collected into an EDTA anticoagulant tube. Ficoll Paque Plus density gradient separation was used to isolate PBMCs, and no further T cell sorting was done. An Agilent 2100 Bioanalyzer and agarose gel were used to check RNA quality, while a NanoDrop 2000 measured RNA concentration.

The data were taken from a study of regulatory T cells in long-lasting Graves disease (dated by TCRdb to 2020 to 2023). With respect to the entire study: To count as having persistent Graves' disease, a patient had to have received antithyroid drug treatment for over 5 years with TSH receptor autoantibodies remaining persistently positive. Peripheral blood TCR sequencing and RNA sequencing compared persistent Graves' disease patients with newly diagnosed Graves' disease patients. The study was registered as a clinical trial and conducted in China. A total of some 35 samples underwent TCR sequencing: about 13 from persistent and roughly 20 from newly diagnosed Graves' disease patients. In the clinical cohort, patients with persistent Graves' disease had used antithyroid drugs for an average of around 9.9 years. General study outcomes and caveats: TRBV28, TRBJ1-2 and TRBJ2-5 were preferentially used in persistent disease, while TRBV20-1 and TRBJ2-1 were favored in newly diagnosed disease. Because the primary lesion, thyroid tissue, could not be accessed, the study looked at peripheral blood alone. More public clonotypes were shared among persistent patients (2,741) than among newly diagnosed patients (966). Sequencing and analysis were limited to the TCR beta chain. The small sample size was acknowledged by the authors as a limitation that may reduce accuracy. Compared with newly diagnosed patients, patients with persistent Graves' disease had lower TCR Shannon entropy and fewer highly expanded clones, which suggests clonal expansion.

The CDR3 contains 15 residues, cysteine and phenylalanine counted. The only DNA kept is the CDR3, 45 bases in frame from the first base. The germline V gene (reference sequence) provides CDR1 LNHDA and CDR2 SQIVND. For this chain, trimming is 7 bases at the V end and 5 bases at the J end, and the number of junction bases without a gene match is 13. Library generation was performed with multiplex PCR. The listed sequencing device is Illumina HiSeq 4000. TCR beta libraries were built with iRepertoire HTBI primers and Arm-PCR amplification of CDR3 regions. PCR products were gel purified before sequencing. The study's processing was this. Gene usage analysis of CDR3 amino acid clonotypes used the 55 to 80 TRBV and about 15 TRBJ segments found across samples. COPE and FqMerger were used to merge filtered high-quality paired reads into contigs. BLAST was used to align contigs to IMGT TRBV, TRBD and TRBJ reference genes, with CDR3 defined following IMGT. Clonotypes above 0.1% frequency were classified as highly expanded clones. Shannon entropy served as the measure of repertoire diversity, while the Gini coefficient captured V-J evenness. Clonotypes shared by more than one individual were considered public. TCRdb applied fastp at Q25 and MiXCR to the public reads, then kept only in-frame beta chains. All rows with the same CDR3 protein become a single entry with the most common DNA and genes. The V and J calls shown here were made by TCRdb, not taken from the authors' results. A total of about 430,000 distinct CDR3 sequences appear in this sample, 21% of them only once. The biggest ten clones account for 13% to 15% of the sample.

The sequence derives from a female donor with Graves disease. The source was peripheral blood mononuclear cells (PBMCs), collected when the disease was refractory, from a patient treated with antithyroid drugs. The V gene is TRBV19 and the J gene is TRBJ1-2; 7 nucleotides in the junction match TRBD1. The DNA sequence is TGTGCCAGTAAAGATGCGACAGGGACCTTTTATGGCTACACCTTC. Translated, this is CASKDATGTFYGYTF.